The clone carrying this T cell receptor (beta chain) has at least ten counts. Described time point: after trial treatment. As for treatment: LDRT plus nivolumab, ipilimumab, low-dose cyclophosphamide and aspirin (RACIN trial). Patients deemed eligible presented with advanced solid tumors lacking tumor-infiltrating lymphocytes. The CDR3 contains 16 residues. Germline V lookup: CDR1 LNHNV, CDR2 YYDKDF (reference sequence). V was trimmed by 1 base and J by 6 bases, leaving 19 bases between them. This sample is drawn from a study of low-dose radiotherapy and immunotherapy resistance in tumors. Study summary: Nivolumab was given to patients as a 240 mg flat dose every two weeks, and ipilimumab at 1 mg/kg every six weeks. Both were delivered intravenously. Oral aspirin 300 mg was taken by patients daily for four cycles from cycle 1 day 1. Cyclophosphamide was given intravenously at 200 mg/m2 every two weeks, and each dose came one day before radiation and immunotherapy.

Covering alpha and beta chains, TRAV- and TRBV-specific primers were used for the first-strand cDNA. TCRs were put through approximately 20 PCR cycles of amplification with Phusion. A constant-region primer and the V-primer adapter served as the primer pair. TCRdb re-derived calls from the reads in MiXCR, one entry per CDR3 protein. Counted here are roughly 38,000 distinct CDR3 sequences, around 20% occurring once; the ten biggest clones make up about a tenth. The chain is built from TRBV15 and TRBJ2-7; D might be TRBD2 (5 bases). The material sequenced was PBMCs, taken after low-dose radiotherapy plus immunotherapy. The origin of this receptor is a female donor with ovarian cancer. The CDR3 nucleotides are TGTGCCACCAGCAGAGGGGAGTTCACATTGTCGGGCGAGCAGTACTTC. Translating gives CATSRGEFTLSGEQYF.